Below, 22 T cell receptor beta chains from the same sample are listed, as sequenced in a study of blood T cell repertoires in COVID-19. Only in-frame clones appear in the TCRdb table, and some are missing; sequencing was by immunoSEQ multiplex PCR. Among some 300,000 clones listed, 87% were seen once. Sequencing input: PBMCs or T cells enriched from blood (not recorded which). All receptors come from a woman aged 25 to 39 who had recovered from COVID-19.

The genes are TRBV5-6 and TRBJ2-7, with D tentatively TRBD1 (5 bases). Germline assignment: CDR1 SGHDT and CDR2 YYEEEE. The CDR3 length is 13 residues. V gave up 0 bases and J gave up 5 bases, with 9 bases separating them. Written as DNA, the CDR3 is TGTGCCAGCAGCTTGGTGGGCAGGGACGAGCAGTACTTC. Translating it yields CASSLVGRDEQYF.

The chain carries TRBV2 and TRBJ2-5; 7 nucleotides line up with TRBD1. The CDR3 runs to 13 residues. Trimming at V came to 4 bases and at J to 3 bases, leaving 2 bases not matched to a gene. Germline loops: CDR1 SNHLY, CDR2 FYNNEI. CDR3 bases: TGTGCCAGCAGTGGGGACAGAGAAGAGACCCAGTACTTC. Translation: CASSGDREETQYF.

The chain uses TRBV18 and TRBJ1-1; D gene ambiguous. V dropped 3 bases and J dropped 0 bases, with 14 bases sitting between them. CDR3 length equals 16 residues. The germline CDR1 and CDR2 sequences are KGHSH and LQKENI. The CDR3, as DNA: TGTGCCAGCTCACCGCCGGCGGGGATCATGAACACTGAAGCTTTCTTT. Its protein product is CASSPPAGIMNTEAFF.

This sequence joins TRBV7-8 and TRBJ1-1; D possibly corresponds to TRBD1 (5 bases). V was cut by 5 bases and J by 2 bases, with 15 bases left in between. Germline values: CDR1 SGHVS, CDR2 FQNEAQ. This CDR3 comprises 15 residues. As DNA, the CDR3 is TGTGCCAGCAGCCAGGGAGTATTGGGCAACACTGAAGCTTTCTTT. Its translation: CASSQGVLGNTEAFF.

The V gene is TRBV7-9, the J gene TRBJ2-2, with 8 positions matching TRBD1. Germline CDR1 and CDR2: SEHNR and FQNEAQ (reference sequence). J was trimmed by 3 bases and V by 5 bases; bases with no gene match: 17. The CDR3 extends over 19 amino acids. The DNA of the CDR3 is TGTGCCAGCAGCCCACCCCGGCAGGGGGCCCCCCGTGACACCGGGGAGCTGTTTTTT. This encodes CASSPPRQGAPRDTGELFF.

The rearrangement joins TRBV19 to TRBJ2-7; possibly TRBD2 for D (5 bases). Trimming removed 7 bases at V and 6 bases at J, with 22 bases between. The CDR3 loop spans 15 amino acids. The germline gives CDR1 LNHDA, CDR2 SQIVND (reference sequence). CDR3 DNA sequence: TGTGCCAGTAAGACTCGGGAATCAACTTCCGGCGAGCAGTACTTC. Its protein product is CASKTRESTSGEQYF.

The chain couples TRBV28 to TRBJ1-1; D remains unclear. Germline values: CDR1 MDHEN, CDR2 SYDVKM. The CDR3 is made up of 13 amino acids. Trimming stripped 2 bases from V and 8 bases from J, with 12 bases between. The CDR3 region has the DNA TGTGCCAGCAGTTTAGCCGCAGCGCTAGAAGCTTTCTTT. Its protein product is CASSLAAALEAFF.

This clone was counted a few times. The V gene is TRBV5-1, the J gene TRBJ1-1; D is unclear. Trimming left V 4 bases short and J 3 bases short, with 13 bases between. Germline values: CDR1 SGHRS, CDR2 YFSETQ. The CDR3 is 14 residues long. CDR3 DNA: TGCGCCAGCAGCGCCTCAGGTACCCACACTGAAGCTTTCTTT. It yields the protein CASSASGTHTEAFF.

Here the CDR3 DNA reads TGTGCCTGGGGAGGGAGGCGCAATCAGCCCCAGCATTTT. Translated: CAWGGRRNQPQHF. V is TRBV30 and J is TRBJ1-5; D ambiguous. Germline values: CDR1 GTSNPN, CDR2 SVGIG (reference sequence). Between the trimmed V and J ends, which lost 5 bases and 2 bases, there was a span of 10 bases. The CDR3 has 13 amino acids.

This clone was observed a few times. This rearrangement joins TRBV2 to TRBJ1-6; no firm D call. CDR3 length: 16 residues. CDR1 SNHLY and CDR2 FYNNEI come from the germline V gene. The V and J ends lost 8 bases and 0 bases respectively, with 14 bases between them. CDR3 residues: CASLLRASSYNSPLHF. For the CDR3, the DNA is TGTGCCAGCCTGTTGAGGGCCAGCTCCTATAATTCACCCCTCCACTTT.

The CDR3, as DNA: TGCGCCAGCAGCTTGGGGACGGGAAATTCACCCCTCCACTTT. Translating it yields CASSLGTGNSPLHF. This chain joins TRBV5-1 and TRBJ1-6; D is unresolved. Germline CDR1 SGHRS, CDR2 YFSETQ. CDR3 length: 14 amino acids. V was pared by 0 bases and J by 7 bases, with 8 bases between.

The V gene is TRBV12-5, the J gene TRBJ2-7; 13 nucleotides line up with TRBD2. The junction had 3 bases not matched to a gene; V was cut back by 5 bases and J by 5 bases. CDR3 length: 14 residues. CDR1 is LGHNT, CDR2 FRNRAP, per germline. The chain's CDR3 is CASGRLAGGDEQYF. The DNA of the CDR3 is TGTGCTAGTGGTCGACTAGCGGGGGGCGACGAGCAGTACTTC.

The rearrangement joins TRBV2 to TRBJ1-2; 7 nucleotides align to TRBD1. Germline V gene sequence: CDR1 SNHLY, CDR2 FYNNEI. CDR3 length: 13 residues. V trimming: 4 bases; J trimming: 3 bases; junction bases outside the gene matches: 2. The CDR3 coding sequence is TGTGCCAGCAGTGGACAGGGCGACTATGGCTACACCTTC. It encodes CASSGQGDYGYTF.

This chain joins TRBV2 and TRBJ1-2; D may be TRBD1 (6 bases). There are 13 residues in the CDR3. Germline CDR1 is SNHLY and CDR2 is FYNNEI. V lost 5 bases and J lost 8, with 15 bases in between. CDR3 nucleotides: TGTGCCAGCAGTACAGGGTTCCCTGCGGGCTACACCTTC. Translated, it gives CASSTGFPAGYTF. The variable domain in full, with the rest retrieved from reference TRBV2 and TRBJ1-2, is EPEVTQTPSHQVTQMGQEVILRCVPISNHLYFYWYRQILGQKVEFLVSFYNNEISEKSEIFDDQFSVERPDGSNFTLKIRSTKLEDSAMYFCASSTGFPAGYTFGSGTRLTVV.

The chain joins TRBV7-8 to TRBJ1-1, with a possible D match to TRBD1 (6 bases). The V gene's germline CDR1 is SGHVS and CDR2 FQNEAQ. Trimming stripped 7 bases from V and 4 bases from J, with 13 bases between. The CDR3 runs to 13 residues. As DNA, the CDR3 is TGTGCCAGCATCCGAAGGGGGGGCACTGAAGCTTTCTTT. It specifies CASIRRGGTEAFF. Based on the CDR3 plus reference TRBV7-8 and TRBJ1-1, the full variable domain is GAGVSQSPRYKVAKRGQDVALRCDPISGHVSLFWYQQALGQGPEFLTYFQNEAQLDKSGLPSDRFFAERPEGSVSTLKIQRTQQEDSAVYLCASIRRGGTEAFFGQGTRLTVV.

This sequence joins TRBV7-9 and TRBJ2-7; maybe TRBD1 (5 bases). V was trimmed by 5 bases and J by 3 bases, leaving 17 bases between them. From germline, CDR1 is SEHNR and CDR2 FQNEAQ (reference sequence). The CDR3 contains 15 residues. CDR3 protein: CASSGTGKRHYEQYF. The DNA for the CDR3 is TGTGCCAGCAGCGGCACAGGAAAAAGGCACTACGAGCAGTACTTC.

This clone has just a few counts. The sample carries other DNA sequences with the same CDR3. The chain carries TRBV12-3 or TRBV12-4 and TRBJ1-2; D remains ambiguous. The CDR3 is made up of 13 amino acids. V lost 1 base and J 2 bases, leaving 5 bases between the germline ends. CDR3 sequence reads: CASSLGGNYGYTF. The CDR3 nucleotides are TGTGCCAGCAGTTTAGGAGGGAACTATGGCTACACCTTC.

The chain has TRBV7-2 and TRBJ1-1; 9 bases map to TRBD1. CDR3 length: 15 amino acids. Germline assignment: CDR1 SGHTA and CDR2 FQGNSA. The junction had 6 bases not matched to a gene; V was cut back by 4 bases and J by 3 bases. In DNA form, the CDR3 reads TGTGCCAGCAGCTCCGGGACAGGGCCTGACACTGAAGCTTTCTTT. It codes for CASSSGTGPDTEAFF.

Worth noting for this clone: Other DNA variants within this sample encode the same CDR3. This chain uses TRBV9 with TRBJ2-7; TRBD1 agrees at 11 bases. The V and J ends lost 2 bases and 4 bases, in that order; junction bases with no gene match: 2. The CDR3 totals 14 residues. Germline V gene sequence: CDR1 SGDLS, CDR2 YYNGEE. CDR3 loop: CASSVGQGAYEQYF. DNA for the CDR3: TGTGCCAGCAGCGTCGGACAGGGGGCGTACGAGCAGTACTTC.

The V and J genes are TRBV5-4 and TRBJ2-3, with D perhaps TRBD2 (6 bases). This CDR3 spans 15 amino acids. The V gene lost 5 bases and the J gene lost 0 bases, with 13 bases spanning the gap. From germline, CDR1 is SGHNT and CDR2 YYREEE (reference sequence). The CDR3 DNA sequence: TGTGCCAGCAGAAGGGAGGTGGGGAGCACAGATACGCAGTATTTT. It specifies CASRREVGSTDTQYF.

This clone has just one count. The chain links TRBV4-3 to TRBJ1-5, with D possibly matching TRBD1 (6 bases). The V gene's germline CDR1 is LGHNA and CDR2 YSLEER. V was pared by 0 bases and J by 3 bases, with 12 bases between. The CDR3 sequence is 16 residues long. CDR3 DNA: TGCGCCAGCAGCCAAGACTTAGGGGGTCCCAATCAGCCCCAGCATTTT. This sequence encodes CASSQDLGGPNQPQHF.

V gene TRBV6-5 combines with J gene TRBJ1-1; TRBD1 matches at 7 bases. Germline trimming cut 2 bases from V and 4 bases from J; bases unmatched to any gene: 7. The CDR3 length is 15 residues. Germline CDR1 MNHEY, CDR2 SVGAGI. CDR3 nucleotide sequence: TGTGCCAGCAGTTACCTTGGGACAGTGGGCACTGAAGCTTTCTTT. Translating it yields CASSYLGTVGTEAFF.